This T cell receptor (beta chain) appears in the sequencing data of a study of cytomegalovirus exposure and HLA in healthy donors. At collection, donors were nominally healthy, but unrecorded immune exposures were probable. CDR1 is LNHNV, CDR2 YYDKDF, per germline (reference sequence). CDR3 length: 15 residues. J gave up 7 bases and V 0 bases, and 6 bases lay outside the gene matches. The PCR used 60 Vbeta and 13 Jbeta primers. Profiled with immunoSEQ multiplex PCR; TCRdb holds only in-frame clones, not every one. The sample contains 150,000 to 200,000 clones, 65% to 85% of which appear only once. Study outcomes and limitations: As a later analysis revealed, most CMV-associated TCR beta chains appeared HLA-restricted. Later analysis identified a missense DCLRE1C variant that was linked to TCR beta V- and J-gene trimming.

As regards this clone: Its matching antigen is unknown.

Sequencing was performed on PBMCs. This TCR came from a boy younger than 10 in good health and CMV-seronegative. This rearrangement joins TRBV15 to TRBJ1-1; TRBD1 agrees at 9 bases. As DNA, the CDR3 is TGTGCCACCAGCAGAGATCACAGGGGGCGCGGTGAAGCTTTCTTT. Amino acids: CATSRDHRGRGEAFF.